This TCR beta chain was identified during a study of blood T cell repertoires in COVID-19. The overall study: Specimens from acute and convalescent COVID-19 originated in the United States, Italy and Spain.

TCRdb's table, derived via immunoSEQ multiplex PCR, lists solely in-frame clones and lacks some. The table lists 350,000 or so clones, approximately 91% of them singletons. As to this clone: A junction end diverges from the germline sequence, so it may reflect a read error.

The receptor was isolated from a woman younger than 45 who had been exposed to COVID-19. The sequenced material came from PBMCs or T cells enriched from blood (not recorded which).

This CDR3 reads CASSSIGQNTGELFF. The CDR3 DNA follows: TGTGCTAGCAGCTCCATCGGACAAAACACCGGGGAGCTGTTTTTT. The genes are TRBV7-7 and TRBJ2-2; D possibly corresponds to TRBD1 (5 bases). Germline CDR1 SSHAT, CDR2 FNYEAQ (reference sequence). The CDR3 consists of 15 residues.